A single sample gave rise to the 27 T cell receptor beta chains below, sequenced in a study of shared clonotypes between healthy human individuals. Some clones are missing from TCRdb's copy, which holds only in-frame ones; the method was immunoSEQ multiplex PCR. The sample yields approximately 460,000 clones, around 77% seen once. Sequencing was carried out using PBMCs. All receptors derive from a woman aged 40 to 50 in good health. Some clones in this sample may be carry-over from other donors' samples.

Note on this clone: A far larger clone is one nucleotide away, so this likely arose from a read error. The same CDR3 is also encoded by other DNA sequences in this sample. The rearrangement links TRBV14 to TRBJ2-3; D might be TRBD1 (6 bases). Germline lookup yields CDR1 SGHDN and CDR2 FVKESK. The CDR3 loop spans 14 amino acids. The V end lost 5 bases, the J end lost 5 bases, and 14 bases lay between the germline ends. The DNA of the CDR3 is TGTGCCAGCAGCGACTGGACAGCCAGAGATACGCAGTATTTT. It is translated as CASSDWTARDTQYF.

As for this clone: This sequence is one base from a far larger clone and is likely a read error. The chain has TRBV29-1 and TRBJ2-1, with unresolved D. Germline V lookup: CDR1 SQVTM, CDR2 ANQGSEA. CDR3 length: 11 residues. Written as DNA, the CDR3 is TGCTGCGCCTCTCCTGGGAATGAGCAGTTCTTC. Translating it yields CCASPGNEQFF.

This clone was seen a few times. The chain is built from TRBV29-1 and TRBJ2-4; D not certain. The ends were cut back, 3 bases at V and 0 bases at J, with 6 bases in the middle. The germline gives CDR1 SQVTM, CDR2 ANQGSEA. The CDR3 spans 13 residues. CDR3 protein: CSVDQLAKNIQYF. In DNA, the CDR3 is TGCAGCGTTGATCAACTAGCCAAAAACATTCAGTACTTC.

The rearrangement links TRBV29-1 to TRBJ2-5, with D perhaps matching TRBD2 (5 bases). There are 13 residues in the CDR3. V was shortened by 4 bases and J by 2 bases, with 11 bases between the two germline ends. CDR1 and CDR2 from the germline V gene are SQVTM and ANQGSEA. The CDR3 loop is CSVGRVEQETQYF. The DNA of the CDR3 is TGCAGCGTTGGGCGGGTAGAACAAGAGACCCAGTACTTC.

This clone has just one count. The CDR3 sequence: CASSWQGPTGEQFF. CDR3 bases: TGTGCCAGCAGCTGGCAAGGACCCACGGGGGAGCAGTTCTTC. This chain uses TRBV7-3 with TRBJ2-1, with a possible D match to TRBD2 (5 bases). V lost 4 bases and J lost 10, with 17 bases in between. Germline V gene lookup returns CDR1 SGHTA and CDR2 FQGTGA. The CDR3 covers 14 residues.

Regarding this clone: Other nucleotide sequences in the sample specify the same CDR3. This chain uses TRBV15 with TRBJ1-1; D call uncertain. The CDR3 runs 13 residues. Between the trimmed V and J ends, which lost 2 bases and 2 bases, there was a span of 6 bases. CDR1 and CDR2 (germline): LNHNV, YYDKDF (reference sequence). In nucleotides, the CDR3 is TGTGCCACCAGCAGACAAACAAACACTGAAGCTTTCTTT. Translation gives CATSRQTNTEAFF.

This clone was seen many times. Other DNA sequences within the sample encode an identical CDR3. The CDR3 DNA reads TGTGCCAGCACCTCGAGGGGGACGGCGACTGAAGCTTTCTTT. Translating it yields CASTSRGTATEAFF. This chain uses TRBV6-5 with TRBJ1-1; D might be TRBD1 (6 bases). V was pared by 7 bases and J by 5 bases, with 17 bases between. Germline V gene lookup returns CDR1 MNHEY and CDR2 SVGAGI. This CDR3 comprises 14 residues.

The chain joins TRBV6-1 to TRBJ1-4, with a tentative D call TRBD1 (6 bases). This CDR3 is 15 amino acids long. The V gene's germline CDR1 is MNHNS and CDR2 SASEGT. V lost 6 bases and J 3 bases, leaving 14 bases between the germline ends. CDR3: CASRIWDTSNEKLFF. For the CDR3, the DNA is TGTGCCAGCAGGATTTGGGACACTTCTAATGAAAAACTGTTTTTT.

The V and J genes are TRBV5-1 and TRBJ2-5; the D gene could be TRBD1 or TRBD2 (5 bases each). The V gene lost 4 bases and the J gene lost 3 bases, with 10 bases spanning the gap. CDR1 SGHRS and CDR2 YFSETQ come from the germline V gene. The CDR3 totals 13 residues. For the CDR3, the DNA is TGCGCCAGCAGCAAAGGGACGGAAGAGACCCAGTACTTC. It specifies CASSKGTEETQYF.

The chain employs TRBV7-2 and TRBJ2-3; D gene ambiguous. This CDR3 is 14 amino acids long. The germline V and J ends were trimmed by 0 bases and 6 bases, with 10 bases remaining between them. Germline values: CDR1 SGHTA, CDR2 FQGNSA. For the CDR3, the DNA is TGTGCCAGCAGCTTAGCCGTCGGCAGGGATACGCAGTATTTT. Residues: CASSLAVGRDTQYF. The variable domain in full, with the rest retrieved from reference TRBV7-2 and TRBJ2-3, is GAGVSQSPSNKVTEKGKDVELRCDPISGHTALYWYRQSLGQGLEFLIYFQGNSAPDKSGLPSDRFSAERTGGSVSTLTIQRTQQEDSAVYLCASSLAVGRDTQYFGPGTRLTVL.

The V call is TRBV5-4, the J call TRBJ1-1, with 9 positions matching TRBD1. V trimming: 5 bases; J trimming: 5 bases; junction bases outside the gene matches: 10. The germline gives CDR1 SGHNT, CDR2 YYREEE (reference sequence). The CDR3 totals 15 residues. The DNA for the CDR3 is TGTGCCAGCAGAGAGGACAGGGGTGACGATACTGAAGCTTTCTTT. This codes for CASREDRGDDTEAFF.

This chain connects TRBV5-6 to TRBJ2-1, with 7 bases fitting TRBD2. V lost 4 bases, J lost 0 bases, and 4 bases stayed unmatched. The CDR3 loop spans 15 amino acids. Germline V lookup: CDR1 SGHDT, CDR2 YYEEEE. CDR3 DNA: TGTGCCAGCAGCCTAGGACTAGACTCCTACAATGAGCAGTTCTTC. The encoded protein is CASSLGLDSYNEQFF.

This sequence joins TRBV5-6 and TRBJ2-5, with 7 bases fitting TRBD1. This CDR3 has 14 residues. Germline CDR1 SGHDT, CDR2 YYEEEE. Unmatched junction bases numbered 9, after V lost 4 bases and J lost 6 bases. CDR3 nucleotides: TGTGCCAGCAGCCCACCTGGGACAGAACAGACCCAGTACTTC. Residues: CASSPPGTEQTQYF.

Here the CDR3 DNA reads TGCGCCAGCAGCTTGGCAGGGAGTCTCTACGAGCAGTACTTC. Its translation is CASSLAGSLYEQYF. The genes are TRBV5-1 and TRBJ2-7; D possibly uses TRBD1 or TRBD2 (5 bases each). Trimming left V 0 bases short and J 3 bases short, with 10 bases between. Germline lookup yields CDR1 SGHRS and CDR2 YFSETQ. The CDR3 is 14 residues long.

The rearrangement uses TRBV15 and TRBJ1-1; tentatively, D is TRBD1 (6 bases). The CDR3 length is 16 residues. Trimming shortened V by 0 bases and J by 4 bases, and 15 bases separated the two germline ends. Looked up from germline, CDR1 is LNHNV and CDR2 is YYDKDF (reference sequence). The CDR3 reads CATSRDHGTTGTEAFF. In DNA, the CDR3 is TGTGCCACCAGCAGAGATCACGGGACAACAGGCACTGAAGCTTTCTTT.

V is TRBV4-1 and J is TRBJ1-6; D is ambiguous. The V gene's germline CDR1 is MGHRA and CDR2 YSYEKL. Trimming stripped 0 bases from V and 9 bases from J, with 18 bases between. The CDR3 spans 17 residues. In DNA, the CDR3 is TGCGCCAGCAGCCAAGATTGGAGGGAACGCGGCGGTTCACCCCTCCACTTT. Protein product: CASSQDWRERGGSPLHF.

The chain has TRBV5-1 and TRBJ2-7, with a tentative D call TRBD2 (6 bases). The germline CDR1 and CDR2 sequences are SGHRS and YFSETQ. V shed 0 bases and J shed 0 bases, with 10 bases lying between them. This CDR3 region has 15 residues. The chain's CDR3 is CASSLERVSSYEQYF. CDR3 coding DNA: TGCGCCAGCAGCTTGGAGCGGGTTAGCTCCTACGAGCAGTACTTC. The entire variable domain, with the rest obtained from reference TRBV5-1 and TRBJ2-7, is as follows: KAGVTQTPRYLIKTRGQQVTLSCSPISGHRSVSWYQQTPGQGLQFLFEYFSETQRNKGNFPGRFSGRQFSNSRSEMNVSTLELGDSALYLCASSLERVSSYEQYFGPGTRLTVT.

Of note for this clone: This probably arose from a read error, given a far larger clone one base away. The chain uses TRBV6-4 and TRBJ1-2; a weak D match, TRBD1 (6 bases). CDR1 is MRHNA, CDR2 SNTAGT, per germline. The CDR3 consists of 14 residues. This CDR3 reads CASSDSAGVYGHTF. The CDR3 nucleotides read TGTGCCAGCAGTGACTCAGCAGGGGTTTATGGCCACACCTTC.

The rearrangement joins TRBV15 to TRBJ2-5, with D possibly matching TRBD2 (6 bases). V gave up 8 bases and J gave up 1 base, with 8 bases separating them. Per the germline V gene, CDR1 is LNHNV and CDR2 is YYDKDF (reference sequence). This CDR3 is built from 12 residues. CDR3 residues: CATGGSQETQYF. The CDR3 DNA reads as TGTGCCACCGGGGGGAGCCAAGAGACCCAGTACTTC.

In this sample, this clone turned up once. The chain couples TRBV2 to TRBJ1-3; no definite D call. The germline V and J ends were trimmed by 8 bases and 0 bases, with 8 bases remaining between them. The length of the CDR3 is 13 residues. Looked up from germline, CDR1 is SNHLY and CDR2 is FYNNEI. The CDR3 DNA follows: TGTGCCAGCCCTGACAACTCTGGAAACACCATATATTTT. Its translation: CASPDNSGNTIYF. Full variable domain (missing parts from reference TRBV2 and TRBJ1-3): EPEVTQTPSHQVTQMGQEVILRCVPISNHLYFYWYRQILGQKVEFLVSFYNNEISEKSEIFDDQFSVERPDGSNFTLKIRSTKLEDSAMYFCASPDNSGNTIYFGEGSWLTVV.

This clone was observed a few times. The chain couples TRBV19 to TRBJ1-2, with D perhaps TRBD1 (5 bases). CDR3 length equals 12 residues. The V gene lost 5 bases and the J gene lost 5 bases, with 9 bases spanning the gap. The germline V gene has CDR1 LNHDA and CDR2 SQIVND (reference sequence). In DNA form, the CDR3 reads TGTGCCAGTAGTCAACAGGATTATGGCTACACCTTC. It translates to CASSQQDYGYTF.

The chain joins TRBV4-3 to TRBJ2-7; weak D call: TRBD2 (5 bases). Germline CDR1 is LGHNA and CDR2 is YSLEER. This CDR3 is 16 amino acids long. Trimming removed 0 bases at V and 0 bases at J, with 12 bases between. Written as DNA, the CDR3 is TGCGCCAGCAGCCAAGATGAGGCAGCGGTCTCCTACGAGCAGTACTTC. This translates into CASSQDEAAVSYEQYF.

This clone has only a few counts. CDR3 loop: CASTERGLAYEQYF. The DNA for the CDR3 is TGTGCCAGCACCGAACGGGGGCTGGCCTACGAGCAGTACTTC. V usage is TRBV28 and J usage is TRBJ2-7; D may be TRBD1 or TRBD2 (6 bases each). The CDR3 is made up of 14 amino acids. V was clipped by 7 bases and J by 2 bases, with 15 bases between them. CDR1 and CDR2 from the germline V gene are MDHEN and SYDVKM. Full variable domain (outside the CDR3, taken from reference TRBV28 and TRBJ2-7): DVKVTQSSRYLVKRTGEKVFLECVQDMDHENMFWYRQDPGLGLRLIYFSYDVKMKEKGDIPEGYSVSREKKERFSLILESASTNQTSMYLCASTERGLAYEQYFGPGTRLTVT.

As for this clone: Other DNA sequences of this sample code for an identical CDR3. This chain joins TRBV13 and TRBJ2-7; a possible D gene is TRBD2 (5 bases). CDR3 length: 13 amino acids. V lost 5 bases to trimming and J lost 2 bases, with 10 bases between them. The germline gives CDR1 PRHDT, CDR2 FYEKMQ (reference sequence). CDR3 sequence reads: CASSLLGTYEQYF. The CDR3 DNA reads as TGTGCCAGCAGCCTACTAGGGACCTACGAGCAGTACTTC.

The chain employs TRBV11-3 and TRBJ2-3, with 7 positions matching TRBD1. The CDR3 extends over 15 amino acids. The V gene end was trimmed by 5 bases and the J gene end by 0 bases; junction bases not matched to a gene: 5. CDR1 is SGHNT and CDR2 is YENEEA in the germline V gene. The chain's CDR3 is CASSKRQGSTDTQYF. The DNA for the CDR3 is TGTGCCAGCAGCAAGAGACAGGGAAGCACAGATACGCAGTATTTT.

The sample holds a few counts of this clone. This sequence joins TRBV5-5 and TRBJ2-2; possibly TRBD1 for D (6 bases). The V and J ends lost 4 bases and 0 bases respectively, with 10 bases between them. Germline V gene data show CDR1 as SGHKS and CDR2 as YYEKEE (reference sequence). This CDR3 region has 15 residues. This CDR3 is CASSPGHANTGELFF. In DNA form, the CDR3 reads TGTGCCAGCAGCCCGGGACACGCGAACACCGGGGAGCTGTTTTTT.

CDR3 region: CASNGQGRYKRGAFF. DNA of the CDR3: TGTGCCAGTAATGGACAGGGAAGGTACAAGAGAGGAGCTTTCTTT. V gene TRBV28 combines with J gene TRBJ1-1; 8 bases align to TRBD1. The CDR3 is 15 residues long. V shed 9 bases and J 10 bases; nucleotides not matched to a gene: 19. Germline loops: CDR1 MDHEN, CDR2 SYDVKM.